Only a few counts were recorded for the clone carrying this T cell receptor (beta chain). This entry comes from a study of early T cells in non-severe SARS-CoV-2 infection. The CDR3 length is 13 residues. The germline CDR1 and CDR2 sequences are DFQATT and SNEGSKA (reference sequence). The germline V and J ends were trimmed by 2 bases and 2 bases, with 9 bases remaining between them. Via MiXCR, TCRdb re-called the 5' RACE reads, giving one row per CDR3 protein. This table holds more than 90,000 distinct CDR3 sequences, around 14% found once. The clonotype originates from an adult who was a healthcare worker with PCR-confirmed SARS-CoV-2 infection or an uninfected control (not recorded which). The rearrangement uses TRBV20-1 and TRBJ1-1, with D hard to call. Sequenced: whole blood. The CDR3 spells CSARHEGNTEAFF. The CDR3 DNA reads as TGCAGTGCTAGACACGAGGGAAACACTGAAGCTTTCTTT.